What follows describes a single TCR beta chain. What it recognizes is unknown. CDR1 SGDLS and CDR2 YYNGEE come from the germline V gene. Trimming pared 0 bases from V and 3 bases from J, leaving 11 bases between. This CDR3 contains 15 residues. Assay: immunoSEQ multiplex PCR; the TCRdb copy retains only in-frame clones and omits some. The table includes 150,000 to 200,000 clones, 85% to 95% detected once. This sample is part of a study of T cell responses to AZD1222 COVID-19 vaccine. Across the study: Some second doses came at about 4 weeks and others at about 12 weeks; these were pooled. Study-wide results and caveats: White British ancestry dominated among donors, who included more females, and clonal diversity was possibly underestimated.

This receptor was obtained from an adult in good health. The material was peripheral blood, obtained on day 0 of AZD1222 vaccination. This chain joins TRBV9 and TRBJ2-3; D might be TRBD2 (6 bases). CDR3 region: CASSVDGLSTDTQYF. Written as DNA, the CDR3 is TGTGCCAGCAGCGTAGACGGACTATCAACAGATACGCAGTATTTT.